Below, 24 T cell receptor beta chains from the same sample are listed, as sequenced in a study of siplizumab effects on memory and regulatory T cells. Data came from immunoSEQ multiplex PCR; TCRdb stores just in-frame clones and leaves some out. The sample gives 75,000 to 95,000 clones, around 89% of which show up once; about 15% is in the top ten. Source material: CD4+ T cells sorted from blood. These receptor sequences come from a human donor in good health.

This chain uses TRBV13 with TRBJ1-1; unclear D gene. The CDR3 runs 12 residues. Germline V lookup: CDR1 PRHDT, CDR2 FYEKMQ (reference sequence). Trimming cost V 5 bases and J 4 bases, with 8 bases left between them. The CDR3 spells CASSRQLTEAFF. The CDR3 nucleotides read TGTGCCAGCAGCAGGCAACTCACTGAAGCTTTCTTT.

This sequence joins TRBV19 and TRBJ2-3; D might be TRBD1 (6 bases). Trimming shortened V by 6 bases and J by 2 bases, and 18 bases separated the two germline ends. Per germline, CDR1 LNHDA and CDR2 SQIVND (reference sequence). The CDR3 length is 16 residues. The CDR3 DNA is TGTGCCAGTAGGGGCTCCAGGGGCCGTTACACAGATACGCAGTATTTT. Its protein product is CASRGSRGRYTDTQYF.

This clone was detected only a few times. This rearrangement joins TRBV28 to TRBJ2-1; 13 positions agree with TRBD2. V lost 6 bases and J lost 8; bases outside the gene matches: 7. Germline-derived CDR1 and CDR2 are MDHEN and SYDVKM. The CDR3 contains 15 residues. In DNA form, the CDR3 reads TGTGCCAGCAGAGAAAAGGGACTAGCGGGATATGAGCAGTTCTTC. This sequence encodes CASREKGLAGYEQFF.

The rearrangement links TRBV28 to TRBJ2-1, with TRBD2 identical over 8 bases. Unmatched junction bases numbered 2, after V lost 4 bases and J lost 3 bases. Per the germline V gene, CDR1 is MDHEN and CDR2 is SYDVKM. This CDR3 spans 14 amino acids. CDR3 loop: CASSYSGNYNEQFF. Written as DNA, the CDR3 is TGTGCCAGCAGTTATAGCGGGAACTACAATGAGCAGTTCTTC.

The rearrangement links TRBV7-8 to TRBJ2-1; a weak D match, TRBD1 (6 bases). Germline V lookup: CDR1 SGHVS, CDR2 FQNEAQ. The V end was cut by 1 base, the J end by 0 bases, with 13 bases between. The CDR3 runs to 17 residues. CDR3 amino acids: CASSLESQGYSYNEQFF. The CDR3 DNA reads TGTGCCAGCAGCTTAGAAAGTCAGGGGTACTCCTACAATGAGCAGTTCTTC.

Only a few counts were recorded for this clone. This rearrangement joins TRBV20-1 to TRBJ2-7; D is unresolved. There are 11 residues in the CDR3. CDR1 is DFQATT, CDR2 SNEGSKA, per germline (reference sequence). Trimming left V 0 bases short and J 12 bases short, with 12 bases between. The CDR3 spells CSARDRAAVYF. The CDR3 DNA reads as TGCAGTGCTAGAGATCGGGCTGCCGTGTACTTC.

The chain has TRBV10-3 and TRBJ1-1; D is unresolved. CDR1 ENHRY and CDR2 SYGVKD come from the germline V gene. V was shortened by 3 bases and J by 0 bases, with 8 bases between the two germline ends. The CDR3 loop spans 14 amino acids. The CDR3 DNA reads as TGTGCCATCAGTGAAAGGACCGTGAACACTGAAGCTTTCTTT. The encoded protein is CAISERTVNTEAFF.

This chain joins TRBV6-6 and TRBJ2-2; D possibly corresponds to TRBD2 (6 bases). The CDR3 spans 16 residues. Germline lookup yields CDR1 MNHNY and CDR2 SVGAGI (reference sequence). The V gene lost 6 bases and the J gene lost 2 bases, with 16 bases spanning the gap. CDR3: CASRETGLRNTGELFF. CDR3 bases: TGTGCCAGCAGGGAAACGGGACTGAGAAACACCGGGGAGCTGTTTTTT.

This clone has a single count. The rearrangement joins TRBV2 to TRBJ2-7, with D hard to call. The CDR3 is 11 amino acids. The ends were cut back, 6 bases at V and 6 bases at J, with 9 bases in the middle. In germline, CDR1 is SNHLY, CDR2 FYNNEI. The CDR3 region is CASSYSAEQYF. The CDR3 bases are TGTGCCAGCAGCTACTCAGCCGAGCAGTACTTC.

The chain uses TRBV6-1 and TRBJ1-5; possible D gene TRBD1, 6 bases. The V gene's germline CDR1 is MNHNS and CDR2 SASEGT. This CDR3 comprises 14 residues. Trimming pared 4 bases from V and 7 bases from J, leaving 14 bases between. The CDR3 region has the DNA TGTGCCAGCAGTGTCTCGCAGGGGTGGCAGCCCCAGCATTTT. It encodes CASSVSQGWQPQHF.

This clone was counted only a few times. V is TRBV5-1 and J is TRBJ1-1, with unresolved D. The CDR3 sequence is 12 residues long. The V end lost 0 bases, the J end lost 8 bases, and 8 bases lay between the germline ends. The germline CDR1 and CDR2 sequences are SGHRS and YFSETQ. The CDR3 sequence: CASSLEVGEAFF. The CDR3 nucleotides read TGCGCCAGCAGCTTGGAGGTTGGCGAAGCTTTCTTT.

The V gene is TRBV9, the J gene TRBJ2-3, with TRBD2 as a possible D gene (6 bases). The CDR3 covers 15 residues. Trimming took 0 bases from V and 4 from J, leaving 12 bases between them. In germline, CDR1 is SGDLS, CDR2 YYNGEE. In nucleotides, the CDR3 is TGTGCCAGCAGCGTAGCGGGGGACTTGTCAGATACGCAGTATTTT. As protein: CASSVAGDLSDTQYF.

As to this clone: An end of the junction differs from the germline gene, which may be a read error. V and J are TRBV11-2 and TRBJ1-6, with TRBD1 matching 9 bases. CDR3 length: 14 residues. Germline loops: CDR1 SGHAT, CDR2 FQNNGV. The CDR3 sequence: CASSLGQGRSPLHF. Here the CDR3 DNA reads TGTGCCAGCAGTTTAGGACAGGGGCGTTCACCCCTCCACTTT. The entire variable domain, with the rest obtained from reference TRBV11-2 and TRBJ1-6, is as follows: EAGVAQSPRYKIIEKRQSVAFWCNPISGHATLYWYQQILGQGPKLLIQFQNNGVVDDSQLPKDRFSAERLKGVDSTLKIQPAKLEDSAVYLCASSLGQGRSPLHFGNGTRLTVT.

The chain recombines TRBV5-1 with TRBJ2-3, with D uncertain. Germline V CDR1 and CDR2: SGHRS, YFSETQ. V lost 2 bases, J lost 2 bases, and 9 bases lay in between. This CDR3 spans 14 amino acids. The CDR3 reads CASSFGRITDTQYF. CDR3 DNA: TGCGCCAGCAGCTTCGGAAGGATCACAGATACGCAGTATTTT.

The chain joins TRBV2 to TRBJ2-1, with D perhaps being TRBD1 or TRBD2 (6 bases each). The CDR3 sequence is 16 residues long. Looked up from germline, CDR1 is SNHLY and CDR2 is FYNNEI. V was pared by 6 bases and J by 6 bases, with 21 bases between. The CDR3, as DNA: TGTGCCAGCAGGGAATACCGAGGGGGGAGTAGCAATGAGCAGTTCTTC. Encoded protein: CASREYRGGSSNEQFF.

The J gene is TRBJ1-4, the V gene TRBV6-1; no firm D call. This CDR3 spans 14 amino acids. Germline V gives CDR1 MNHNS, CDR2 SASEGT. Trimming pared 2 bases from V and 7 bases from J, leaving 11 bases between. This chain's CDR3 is CASSEQHLREKLFF. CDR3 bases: TGTGCCAGCAGTGAACAACACCTTCGTGAAAAACTGTTTTTT.

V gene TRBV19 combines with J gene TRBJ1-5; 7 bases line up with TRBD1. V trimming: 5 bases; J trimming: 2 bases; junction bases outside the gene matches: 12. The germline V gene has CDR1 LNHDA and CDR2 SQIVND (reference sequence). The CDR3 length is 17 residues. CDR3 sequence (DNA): TGTGCCAGTAGTTCAGGACAGGACCCCAGGGGCAATCAGCCCCAGCATTTT. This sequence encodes CASSSGQDPRGNQPQHF.

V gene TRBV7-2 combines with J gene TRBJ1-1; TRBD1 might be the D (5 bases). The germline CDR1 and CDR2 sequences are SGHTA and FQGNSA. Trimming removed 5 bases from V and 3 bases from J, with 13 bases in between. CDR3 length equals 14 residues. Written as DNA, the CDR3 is TGTGCCAGCAGCGTTTGGGGCAGGGACACTGAAGCTTTCTTT. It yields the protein CASSVWGRDTEAFF.

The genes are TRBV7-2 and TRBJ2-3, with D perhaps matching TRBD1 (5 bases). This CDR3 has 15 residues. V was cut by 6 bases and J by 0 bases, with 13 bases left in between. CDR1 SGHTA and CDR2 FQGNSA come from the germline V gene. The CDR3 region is CASRKERQSTDTQYF. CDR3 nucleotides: TGTGCCAGCAGGAAAGAGAGACAGAGCACAGATACGCAGTATTTT.

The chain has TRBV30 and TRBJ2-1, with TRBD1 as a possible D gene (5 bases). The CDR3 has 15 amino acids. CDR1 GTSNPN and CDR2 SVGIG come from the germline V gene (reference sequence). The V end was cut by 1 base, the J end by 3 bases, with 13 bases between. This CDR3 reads CAWSARAAFYNEQFF. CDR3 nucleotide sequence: TGTGCCTGGAGTGCCAGGGCAGCCTTCTACAATGAGCAGTTCTTC. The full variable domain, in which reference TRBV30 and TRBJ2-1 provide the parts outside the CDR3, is SQTIHQWPATLVQPVGSPLSLECTVEGTSNPNLYWYRQAAGRGLQLLFYSVGIGQISSEVPQNLSASRPQDRQFILSSKKLLLSDSGFYLCAWSARAAFYNEQFFGPGTRLTVL.

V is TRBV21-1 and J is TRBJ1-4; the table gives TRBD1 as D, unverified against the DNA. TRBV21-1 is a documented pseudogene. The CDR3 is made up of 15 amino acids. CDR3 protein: CASSKDREIDEKLFF. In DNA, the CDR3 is TGTGCCAGCAGCAAAGACAGGGAGATCGATGAAAAACTGTTTTTT.

As DNA, the CDR3 is TGTGCCAGCAGCTTAAGGACTAGCGGGAATCGCCGGGCCAATGAGCAGTTCTTC. Its translation: CASSLRTSGNRRANEQFF. The chain joins TRBV7-2 to TRBJ2-1, with 12 bases aligning to TRBD2. The CDR3 runs to 18 residues. V was clipped by 2 bases and J by 6 bases; unmatched bases: 11. Germline CDR1 and CDR2: SGHTA and FQGNSA.

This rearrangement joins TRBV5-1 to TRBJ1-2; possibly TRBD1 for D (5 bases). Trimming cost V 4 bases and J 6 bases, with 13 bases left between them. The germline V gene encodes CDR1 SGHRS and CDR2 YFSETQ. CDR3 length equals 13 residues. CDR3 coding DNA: TGCGCCAGCAGCCCCGACAGCATTCATGGCTACACCTTC. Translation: CASSPDSIHGYTF.

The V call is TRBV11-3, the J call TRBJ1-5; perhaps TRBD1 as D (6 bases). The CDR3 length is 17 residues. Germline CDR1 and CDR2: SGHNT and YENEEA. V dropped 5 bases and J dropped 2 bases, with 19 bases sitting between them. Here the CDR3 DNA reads TGTGCCAGCAGCACCCTTTCGGGGGGGGCTGGCAATCAGCCCCAGCATTTT. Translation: CASSTLSGGAGNQPQHF.